This is a list of T cell receptor beta chains from one sample in a study of blood T cell repertoires in COVID-19. The table came from immunoSEQ multiplex PCR; TCRdb's copy has only in-frame clones and leaves some out. Of more than 80,000 clones in the sample, under 85% were seen once. Sequencing was carried out using peripheral blood. All receptors come from a woman in her seventies with acute or convalescent COVID-19. Each CDR3 is given with its conserved first and last residue. Fields, in order: clone size, D gene, V gene, J gene, CDR3 protein, CDR3 DNA. D genes are given only for firm matches. The size of a clone is reported for some rows only, either as once, few or many, or as a class for expanded clones.

size: .
D: .
V: TRBV4-2
J: TRBJ1-2
CDR3: CASISRGGADSGNGYTF
DNA: TGTGCCAGCATCTCAAGAGGGGGGGCGGATAGTGGGAATGGCTACACCTTC

size: .
D: .
V: TRBV7-6
J: TRBJ2-7
CDR3: CASSLERGGSSYEQYF
DNA: TGTGCCAGCAGCTTAGAAAGGGGGGGTAGCTCCTACGAGCAGTACTTC

size: few
D: .
V: TRBV24-1
J: TRBJ1-1
CDR3: CATSDSENTEAFF
DNA: TGTGCCACCAGTGATTCAGAGAACACTGAAGCTTTCTTT

size: .
D: TRBD1
V: TRBV19
J: TRBJ1-2
CDR3: CASSLTGDYGYTF
DNA: TGTGCCAGTAGCCTAACAGGGGACTATGGCTACACCTTC

size: .
D: .
V: TRBV2
J: TRBJ1-3
CDR3: CASSERIFQVLSGNTIYF
DNA: TGTGCCAGCAGTGAAAGAATTTTTCAGGTGCTCTCTGGAAACACCATATATTTT

size: .
D: TRBD2
V: TRBV7-3
J: TRBJ2-2
CDR3: CASSLMVAGTGELFF
DNA: TGTGCCAGCAGCTTAATGGTAGCGGGAACCGGGGAGCTGTTTTTT

size: .
D: TRBD2
V: TRBV19
J: TRBJ2-3
CDR3: CASSQRGGWDTQYF
DNA: TGTGCCAGTAGTCAGCGGGGCGGCTGGGATACGCAGTATTTT

size: .
D: TRBD2
V: TRBV6-2/TRBV6-3
J: TRBJ2-5
CDR3: CASSYSIAGLAGDQETQYF
DNA: TGTGCCAGCAGTTACTCGATAGCCGGACTAGCGGGGGACCAAGAGACCCAGTACTTC

size: .
D: .
V: TRBV10-2
J: TRBJ2-7
CDR3: CASGRRQGYEQYF
DNA: TGCGCCAGCGGGAGGAGACAGGGCTACGAGCAGTACTTC

size: .
D: .
V: TRBV3-1/TRBV3-2
J: TRBJ1-3
CDR3: CASSTTSRAGNTIYF
DNA: TGTGCCAGCAGCACTACGAGCAGGGCTGGAAACACCATATATTTT

size: .
D: .
V: TRBV7-9
J: TRBJ2-7
CDR3: CASSLGAPFYEQYF
DNA: TGTGCCAGCAGCTTAGGGGCGCCCTTCTACGAGCAGTACTTC

size: .
D: .
V: TRBV7-2
J: TRBJ2-5
CDR3: CASSLTGFETQYF
DNA: TGTGCCAGCAGCTTAACAGGATTTGAGACCCAGTACTTC

size: .
D: TRBD1
V: TRBV11-2
J: TRBJ1-1
CDR3: CASSQGTGVRAFF
DNA: TGTGCCAGCAGCCAAGGGACAGGGGTTCGGGCTTTCTTT

size: .
D: TRBD1
V: TRBV5-1
J: TRBJ2-5
CDR3: CASSYLTGGQETQYF
DNA: TGCGCCAGCAGCTACTTAACAGGGGGGCAAGAGACCCAGTACTTC

size: .
D: .
V: TRBV7-8
J: TRBJ1-1
CDR3: CASSITPGTQLEAFF
DNA: TGTGCCAGCAGCATAACTCCCGGGACACAACTTGAAGCTTTCTTT

size: few
D: .
V: TRBV11-2
J: TRBJ1-1
CDR3: CASSLWGYTEAFF
DNA: TGTGCCAGCAGCTTATGGGGCTACACTGAAGCTTTCTTT

size: .
D: TRBD1
V: TRBV18
J: TRBJ2-7
CDR3: CASSWGQSSYEQYF
DNA: TGTGCCAGCTCGTGGGGACAGTCCTCCTACGAGCAGTACTTC

size: .
D: TRBD2
V: TRBV11-3
J: TRBJ2-7
CDR3: CASSLRTSGYEQYF
DNA: TGTGCCAGCAGCTTAAGGACTAGCGGCTACGAGCAGTACTTC

size: .
D: .
V: TRBV5-1
J: TRBJ1-3
CDR3: CASSEQGNTIYF
DNA: TGCGCCAGCAGCGAGCAGGGGAACACCATATATTTT

size: .
D: .
V: TRBV5-1
J: TRBJ1-1
CDR3: CASSLASTSGGTEAFF
DNA: TGCGCCAGCAGCTTGGCGAGCACCTCCGGGGGCACTGAAGCTTTCTTT

size: .
D: TRBD1
V: TRBV4-2
J: TRBJ1-2
CDR3: CASSQDGTGRRGYTF
DNA: TGTGCCAGCAGCCAAGATGGGACAGGGAGGAGAGGCTACACCTTC

size: .
D: TRBD1
V: TRBV18
J: TRBJ1-6
CDR3: CASSQTGGDSPLHF
DNA: TGTGCCAGCTCACAGACAGGGGGTGATTCACCCCTCCACTTT

size: .
D: .
V: TRBV7-8
J: TRBJ2-5
CDR3: CASSLVQGQETQYF
DNA: TGTGCCAGCAGCTTAGTCCAGGGCCAAGAGACCCAGTACTTC

size: few
D: TRBD1
V: TRBV29-1
J: TRBJ1-1
CDR3: CSVGTGIETEAFF
DNA: TGCAGCGTCGGGACAGGGATAGAAACTGAAGCTTTCTTT

size: .
D: TRBD2
V: TRBV27
J: TRBJ2-1
CDR3: CASSPILAGGRNEQFF
DNA: TGTGCCAGCAGTCCCATCCTAGCGGGGGGGCGTAATGAGCAGTTCTTC

size: .
D: TRBD2
V: TRBV5-1
J: TRBJ2-1
CDR3: CASSSGLAGGKPYNEQFF
DNA: TGCGCCAGCAGCTCGGGACTAGCGGGGGGGAAACCCTACAATGAGCAGTTCTTC

size: few
D: .
V: TRBV2
J: TRBJ2-2
CDR3: CASSQTTHTGELFF
DNA: TGTGCCAGCAGTCAAACTACCCACACCGGGGAGCTGTTTTTT

size: few
D: .
V: TRBV10-1
J: TRBJ1-2
CDR3: CASSPSGGISSGYTF
DNA: TGCGCCAGCAGCCCATCCGGGGGAATTTCCTCTGGCTACACCTTC

size: .
D: .
V: TRBV5-1
J: TRBJ2-1
CDR3: CASSWSGGEDNEQFF
DNA: TGCGCCAGCAGCTGGAGCGGAGGGGAAGACAATGAGCAGTTCTTC

size: .
D: .
V: TRBV5-1
J: TRBJ1-5
CDR3: CASSPRRGAHQPQHF
DNA: TGCGCCAGCAGCCCGAGGCGTGGTGCCCATCAGCCCCAGCATTTT

size: .
D: .
V: TRBV6-5
J: TRBJ2-1
CDR3: CASSYGQDNEQFF
DNA: TGTGCCAGCAGTTATGGGCAGGACAATGAGCAGTTCTTC

size: .
D: TRBD1
V: TRBV4-1
J: TRBJ1-5
CDR3: CASSPSDYRGGRNQPQHF
DNA: TGCGCCAGCAGCCCGTCCGACTACAGGGGCGGTAGGAATCAGCCCCAGCATTTT

size: .
D: TRBD1
V: TRBV9
J: TRBJ1-2
CDR3: CASSGLDRGNYGYTF
DNA: TGTGCCAGCAGCGGATTGGACAGGGGAAACTATGGCTACACCTTC

size: .
D: .
V: TRBV5-1
J: TRBJ2-7
CDR3: CASSYWTASYEQYF
DNA: TGCGCCAGCAGCTACTGGACAGCCTCCTACGAGCAGTACTTC

size: .
D: TRBD2
V: TRBV5-1
J: TRBJ2-3
CDR3: CASRKLAGPSTDTQYF
DNA: TGCGCCAGCAGGAAACTAGCGGGGCCTAGCACAGATACGCAGTATTTT

size: .
D: TRBD1
V: TRBV6-2/TRBV6-3
J: TRBJ2-5
CDR3: CASSLREGQGVGETQYF
DNA: TGTGCCAGCAGTTTGAGAGAGGGACAGGGGGTTGGGGAGACCCAGTACTTC

size: few
D: .
V: TRBV6-5
J: TRBJ1-1
CDR3: CASSTIGAVTEAFF
DNA: TGTGCCAGCAGTACAATAGGGGCCGTAACTGAAGCTTTCTTT

size: .
D: .
V: TRBV9
J: TRBJ2-2
CDR3: CASSVYRDSNTGELFF
DNA: TGTGCCAGCAGCGTTTACCGGGACTCGAACACCGGGGAGCTGTTTTTT

size: .
D: TRBD1
V: TRBV30
J: TRBJ1-1
CDR3: CAWSIQGQVDNTEAFF
DNA: TGTGCCTGGAGTATTCAAGGACAGGTTGATAACACTGAAGCTTTCTTT

size: .
D: .
V: TRBV5-1
J: TRBJ1-1
CDR3: CASNPQPGVTEAFF
DNA: TGCGCCAGCAACCCACAACCAGGGGTCACTGAAGCTTTCTTT

size: .
D: TRBD1
V: TRBV15
J: TRBJ1-1
CDR3: CATSSGAGQVIQPHTEAFF
DNA: TGTGCCACCAGCAGTGGGGCGGGACAGGTCATCCAACCCCACACTGAAGCTTTCTTT

size: .
D: .
V: TRBV10-2
J: TRBJ1-4
CDR3: CASSSRFTAPNEKLFF
DNA: TGCGCCAGCAGTTCTCGGTTTACTGCCCCTAATGAAAAACTGTTTTTT

size: .
D: .
V: TRBV18
J: TRBJ2-3
CDR3: CASSPWTGNTDTQYF
DNA: TGTGCCAGCTCCCCGTGGACGGGAAACACAGATACGCAGTATTTT

size: .
D: TRBD2
V: TRBV13
J: TRBJ2-3
CDR3: CASSSGLAVRGTQYF
DNA: TGTGCCAGCAGCTCCGGACTAGCGGTCCGGGGCACGCAGTATTTT

size: .
D: .
V: TRBV30
J: TRBJ2-3
CDR3: CAGRDWRTDTQYF
DNA: TGTGCCGGGCGGGATTGGCGCACAGATACGCAGTATTTT

size: .
D: .
V: TRBV21-1
J: TRBJ1-1
CDR3: CASSKAARTEAFF
DNA: TGTGCCAGCAGCAAAGCAGCTAGGACTGAAGCTTTCTTT

size: .
D: .
V: TRBV7-9
J: TRBJ1-2
CDR3: CASSPPRLSNYGYTF
DNA: TGTGCCAGCAGCCCTCCACGACTCTCGAACTATGGCTACACCTTC

size: .
D: .
V: TRBV4-1
J: TRBJ1-3
CDR3: CASSQDLTLGNTIYF
DNA: TGCGCCAGCAGCCAAGACCTAACTCTCGGAAACACCATATATTTT